These 30 T cell receptor beta chains share one sample of origin, sequenced in a study of T cells in women clearing cervical HPV infection. The data were produced by immunoSEQ multiplex PCR, yet TCRdb's version contains in-frame clones alone and is incomplete. The sample has tens of thousands of clones. Sample: blood buffy coat. These TCRs come from a woman between 18 and 69 years old with a cervical HPV16 infection that either progressed to CIN3+ or cleared (not recorded which).

About this clone itself: The read stops 3 residues short of the end of the CDR3; the missing end is completed from the germline J gene. This chain links TRBV20-1 with TRBJ2-5; the match to TRBD2 covers 10 bases. This CDR3 contains 15 residues. Germline trimming cut 3 bases from V and 5 bases from J; bases unmatched to any gene: 9. Germline CDR1 DFQATT, CDR2 SNEGSKA (reference sequence). CDR3 sequence: CSASNLAGVEETQYF. Incomplete CDR3 DNA: TGCAGTGCTAGCAATCTAGCGGGAGTAGAGGAGACC.

About this clone: The CDR3 extends 3 residues past the end of the read, so its final part is completed from the germline J gene. The V gene is TRBV28, the J gene TRBJ1-5, with 9 bases that match TRBD1. Unmatched junction bases numbered 5, after V lost 5 bases and J lost 3 bases. The CDR3 runs 15 residues. CDR1 is MDHEN, CDR2 SYDVKM, per germline. CDR3 bases read: TGTGCCAGCAGTCAGACAGGGGGGATCAATCAGCCC. It yields the protein CASSQTGGINQP. The whole CDR3 protein is CASSQTGGINQPQHF.

On this clone itself: The read ends 3 residues early relative to the CDR3; the germline J gene fills the gap. The chain is built from TRBV30 and TRBJ1-5; TRBD1 might be the D (6 bases). The germline CDR1 and CDR2 sequences are GTSNPN and SVGIG (reference sequence). The CDR3 has 12 amino acids. The germline V and J ends were trimmed by 5 bases and 1 base, with 6 bases remaining between them. The CDR3 sequence is CAWGQSNQPQHF. Incomplete CDR3 DNA: TGTGCCTGGGGACAGAGCAATCAGCCC.

CDR3 bases read: TGCAGTGCGAGGGGGACAGCAGATACG. Amino acid sequence: CSARGTADT. The full CDR3 is CSARGTADTQYF. This chain connects TRBV20-1 to TRBJ2-3, with 7 positions matching TRBD1. The read finishes 3 residues shy of the CDR3 end, and the germline J gene is used to complete it. Looked up from germline, CDR1 is DFQATT and CDR2 is SNEGSKA (reference sequence). The CDR3 is made up of 12 amino acids. V lost 6 bases to trimming and J lost 4 bases; unmatched junction nucleotides: 4.

For this clone: The read terminates 3 residues ahead of where the CDR3 ends, so the germline J gene completes it. The gene calls are TRBV20-1 and TRBJ2-1; TRBD1 might be the D (6 bases). Trimming left V 2 bases short and J 4 bases short, with 9 bases between. The length of the CDR3 is 13 residues. Germline CDR1 is DFQATT and CDR2 is SNEGSKA (reference sequence). The CDR3 bases that were read are TGCAGTGCTAGAAAAGACAGGTACAATGAG. Residues: CSARKDRYNE. The full CDR3 protein is CSARKDRYNEQFF.

The CDR3 spells CASSQYRVSGNTIYF. The part of the CDR3 DNA that was read is TGTGCCAGCAGCCAATACAGGGTTTCTGGAAACACC. The J gene is TRBJ1-3, the V gene TRBV7-9; possible D gene TRBD1, 6 bases. The read terminates 3 residues ahead of where the CDR3 ends, so the germline J gene completes it. Deletions cut 5 bases from V and 1 base from J, with 12 bases between. Per germline, CDR1 SEHNR and CDR2 FQNEAQ (reference sequence). CDR3 length: 15 amino acids.

As to this clone: Read sequence stops 3 residues before the CDR3 end, and the germline J gene provides the missing end. The chain has TRBV7-9 and TRBJ2-1; perhaps TRBD2 as D (5 bases). V lost 4 bases to trimming and J lost 0 bases, with 10 bases between them. The CDR3 totals 15 residues. Germline V gene data show CDR1 as SEHNR and CDR2 as FQNEAQ (reference sequence). Partial CDR3 DNA: TGTGCCAGCAGCTCCCGGGGTGACTCCTACAATGAG. Protein: CASSSRGDSYNE. The complete CDR3 reads CASSSRGDSYNEQFF.

For this clone: The CDR3 is cut off 3 residues early in the read; its end comes from the germline J gene. V is TRBV19 and J is TRBJ2-7, with D possibly TRBD2 on 7 matching bases. The CDR3 loop spans 15 amino acids. V was shortened by 3 bases and J by 5 bases, with 17 bases between the two germline ends. From germline, CDR1 is LNHDA and CDR2 SQIVND (reference sequence). The CDR3 loop reads CASSIVRGGVDEQYF. CDR3 DNA, as far as it was read: TGTGCCAGTAGTATTGTAAGAGGGGGGGTCGACGAG.

A note on this clone: The read stops 3 residues short of the end of the CDR3; the missing end is completed from the germline J gene. The rearrangement uses TRBV5-6 and TRBJ1-2, with 7 bases lining up with TRBD1. CDR1 is SGHDT and CDR2 is YYEEEE in the germline V gene. V shed 4 bases and J 1 base; nucleotides not matched to a gene: 4. The CDR3 extends over 14 amino acids. CDR3 region: CASSLGQINYGYTF. The part of the CDR3 DNA that was read is TGTGCCAGCAGCCTGGGACAGATTAACTATGGC.

For this clone: From the germline J gene comes the end of the CDR3, since the read stops 3 residues before it. The chain carries TRBV20-1 and TRBJ2-5; D might be TRBD1 (6 bases). Germline-derived CDR1 and CDR2 are DFQATT and SNEGSKA (reference sequence). Trimming stripped 4 bases from V and 3 bases from J, with 18 bases between. The CDR3 runs to 15 residues. The DNA read from the CDR3 is TGCAGTGCTAAGGGCCTTTCCCACAGGGAAGAGACC. This codes for CSAKGLSHREET. The complete CDR3 protein is CSAKGLSHREETQYF.

Concerning this clone: With the read ending 3 residues before the CDR3 end, the germline J gene is used to fill in that end. The rearrangement links TRBV28 to TRBJ2-3; maybe TRBD2 (6 bases). The CDR3 has 16 amino acids. Germline CDR1 reads MDHEN; CDR2 reads SYDVKM. V lost 5 bases and J 1 base, leaving 16 bases between the germline ends. Partial CDR3 DNA: TGTGCCAGCAGTGGGACTGCCCCTTTCCGCACAGATACG. Translating it yields CASSGTAPFRTDT. The entire CDR3 is CASSGTAPFRTDTQYF.

CDR3 bases read: TGTGCCAGCAGCTTCGGTACCGGCAGGACAGGGAGAGGAGAGACC. Encoded protein: CASSFGTGRTGRGET. The complete CDR3 sequence is CASSFGTGRTGRGETQYF. V usage is TRBV13 and J usage is TRBJ2-5; 8 nucleotides line up with TRBD1. The missing CDR3 end, 3 residues past where the read stops, is filled in from the germline J gene. This CDR3 contains 18 residues. J gave up 4 bases and V 3 bases, and 16 bases lay outside the gene matches. The germline V gene encodes CDR1 PRHDT and CDR2 FYEKMQ (reference sequence).

Worth noting for this clone: The sequenced fragment ends 3 residues before the CDR3 boundary, so the rest is inferred from the germline J gene. The chain couples TRBV6-2 or TRBV6-3 to TRBJ2-2, with D tentatively TRBD2 (5 bases). V gave up 1 base and J gave up 1 base, with 13 bases separating them. The length of the CDR3 is 17 residues. CDR1 and CDR2 (germline): MNHEY, SVGEGT. This CDR3 reads CASSYLTKAVNTGELFF. CDR3 DNA (partial): TGTGCCAGCAGTTACTTAACGAAAGCGGTGAACACCGGGGAG.

CDR3 region: CAISDAVAGEGETQYF. The covered CDR3 bases are TGTGCCATCAGTGATGCGGTAGCGGGAGAGGGCGAGACC. The rearrangement uses TRBV10-3 and TRBJ2-5, with TRBD2 matching over 9 bases. The read halts 3 residues ahead of the CDR3 end, with the missing end drawn from the germline J gene. The J segment lost 5 bases and the V segment lost 3 bases, leaving 10 bases of the junction unmatched. Germline V gene lookup returns CDR1 ENHRY and CDR2 SYGVKD. The CDR3 runs 16 residues.

Comments on this clone: The read is 3 residues too short to cover the CDR3 end, so that end is filled in from the germline J gene. This chain links TRBV7-3 with TRBJ2-5, with a tentative D call TRBD2 (6 bases). Looked up from germline, CDR1 is SGHTA and CDR2 is FQGTGA. Trimming shortened V by 5 bases and J by 0 bases, and 19 bases separated the two germline ends. This CDR3 has 17 residues. The CDR3 bases that were read are TGTGCCAGCAGCATCACAGGCGCGGGGACGCACCAAGAGACC. Translated, it gives CASSITGAGTHQET. The entire CDR3 protein is CASSITGAGTHQETQYF.

CDR3 sequence: CASSPPKGTGKSTDTQYF. Incomplete CDR3 DNA: TGTGCCAGCTCACCACCAAAAGGGACAGGGAAAAGCACAGATACG. V and J are TRBV18 and TRBJ2-3, with 9 bases fitting TRBD1. Coverage ceases 3 residues before the CDR3 finishes, and the germline J gene fills in the end. V shed 0 bases and J 0 bases; nucleotides not matched to a gene: 7. The CDR3 extends over 18 amino acids. Germline-derived CDR1 and CDR2 are KGHSH and LQKENI.

In regard to this clone: The read terminates 3 residues ahead of where the CDR3 ends, so the germline J gene completes it. The rearrangement links TRBV10-3 to TRBJ1-5; D perhaps matches TRBD1 (6 bases). The CDR3 is made up of 13 amino acids. Trimming pared 10 bases from V and 5 bases from J, leaving 15 bases between. The germline gives CDR1 ENHRY, CDR2 SYGVKD. The covered CDR3 bases are TGTGCCAGCAGCTTGGACAGAGATCAGCCC. It codes for CASSLDRDQP. The whole CDR3 protein is CASSLDRDQPQHF.

This chain's CDR3 is CASSWGGAHNEQFF. Partial CDR3 DNA: TGTGCCAGCAGCTGGGGGGGGGCCCACAATGAG. V usage is TRBV7-9 and J usage is TRBJ2-1, with D perhaps matching TRBD2 (7 bases). The read stops 3 residues short of the end of the CDR3; the missing end is completed from the germline J gene. Germline CDR1 and CDR2: SEHNR and FQNEAQ (reference sequence). V dropped 4 bases and J dropped 5 bases, with 12 bases sitting between them. CDR3 size: 14 residues. The whole variable domain, filled in from reference TRBV7-9 and TRBJ2-1, reads DTGVSQNPRHKITKRGQNVTFRCDPISEHNRLYWYRQTLGQGPEFLTYFQNEAQLEKSRLLSDRFSAERPKGSFSTLEIQRTEQGDSAMYLCASSWGGAHNEQFFGPGTRLTVL.

As to this clone: The DNA ends 3 residues before the CDR3 does, and the rest of the CDR3 is filled in from the germline J gene. The V gene is TRBV6-1, the J gene TRBJ2-7, with a weak D call TRBD1 (6 bases). The CDR3 totals 13 residues. V lost 3 bases to trimming and J lost 6 bases, with 12 bases between them. Germline lookup yields CDR1 MNHNS and CDR2 SASEGT. The covered CDR3 bases are TGTGCCAGCAGTGACTTTGGGGGCTCCGAG. Its translation: CASSDFGGSE. From start to end, the CDR3 is CASSDFGGSEQYF.

With respect to this clone: The read is 3 residues too short to cover the CDR3 end, so that end is filled in from the germline J gene. The genes are TRBV20-1 and TRBJ2-2, with a possible D match to TRBD1 (5 bases). The CDR3 loop spans 13 amino acids. Looked up from germline, CDR1 is DFQATT and CDR2 is SNEGSKA (reference sequence). CDR3 residues: CSARISGANVLFF. The DNA read from the CDR3 is TGCAGTGCTAGGATCTCTGGGGCCAACGTG.

Remarks on this clone: The read terminates 3 residues before the CDR3 end, so the remaining end is supplied by the germline J gene. The chain combines TRBV10-3 with TRBJ2-1, with 10 bases that match TRBD2. CDR3 length equals 14 residues. Losses at the gene ends were 6 bases for V and 6 bases for J; bases not matched to a gene: 5. Germline CDR1 and CDR2: ENHRY and SYGVKD. Incomplete CDR3 DNA: TGTGCCATCAGAGGACTAGCGGCCCTCAATGAG. Residues: CAIRGLAALNE. The complete CDR3 sequence is CAIRGLAALNEQFF.

In the case of this clone: The read terminates 3 residues ahead of where the CDR3 ends, so the germline J gene completes it. This sequence joins TRBV20-1 and TRBJ1-6; 9 nucleotides agree with TRBD1. J lost 6 bases, V lost 6 bases, and 6 bases had no gene match. This CDR3 has 14 residues. Germline values: CDR1 DFQATT, CDR2 SNEGSKA (reference sequence). The chain's CDR3 is CSAATGGGNSPLHF. The CDR3 bases that were read are TGCAGTGCCGCGACAGGGGGAGGTAATTCACCC.

Of note for this clone: Read coverage stops 3 residues before the CDR3 terminus; the germline J gene supplies the remainder. This chain joins TRBV18 and TRBJ1-2, with a tentative D call TRBD1 (5 bases). The CDR3 spans 14 residues. In germline, CDR1 is KGHSH, CDR2 LQKENI. The CDR3 sequence: CASSGTSGHNDYTF. Partial CDR3 DNA: TGTGCCAGCTCCGGGACTAGCGGACACAATGAC.

As to this clone: The CDR3 extends 3 residues past the end of the read, so its final part is completed from the germline J gene. This sequence joins TRBV20-1 and TRBJ2-5; 10 nucleotides line up with TRBD2. The trim removed 5 bases at V and 0 bases at J, leaving 15 bases unmatched. The germline V gene encodes CDR1 DFQATT and CDR2 SNEGSKA (reference sequence). CDR3 size: 18 residues. CDR3 region: CSARGASGRRGHQETQYF. Partial CDR3 DNA: TGCAGTGCTCGGGGGGCTAGCGGGAGAAGGGGGCACCAAGAGACC.

As for this clone: Read data end 3 residues before the CDR3 end; the end is taken from the germline J gene. V and J are TRBV20-1 and TRBJ2-7; TRBD2 agrees at 12 bases. Trimming cost V 6 bases and J 6 bases; bases outside gene matches: 6. The germline CDR1 and CDR2 sequences are DFQATT and SNEGSKA (reference sequence). This CDR3 is built from 13 residues. CDR3 DNA, as far as it was read: TGCAGTGCCCTACTAGCGGGAGGAGCCGAG. This translates into CSALLAGGAE. The CDR3 in its entirety is CSALLAGGAEQYF.

Concerning this clone: The read is 3 residues too short to cover the CDR3 end, so that end is filled in from the germline J gene. The chain employs TRBV10-3 and TRBJ1-2, with D uncertain. The length of the CDR3 is 12 residues. The germline gives CDR1 ENHRY, CDR2 SYGVKD. The ends were cut back, 11 bases at V and 0 bases at J, with 10 bases in the middle. CDR3 DNA, as far as it was read: TGTGCCGCGACACAATCTAACTATGGC. Translation gives CAATQSNYG. The full CDR3 is CAATQSNYGYTF.

A word on this clone: The read ends 3 residues before the CDR3 terminus; that terminus is restored from the germline J gene. The V call is TRBV27, the J call TRBJ2-5, with no clear D. The germline V gene has CDR1 MNHEY and CDR2 SMNVEV (reference sequence). There are 14 residues in the CDR3. Deletions cut 0 bases from V and 6 bases from J, with 11 bases between. The CDR3 protein is CASSLSPGKQTQYF. CDR3 DNA (partial): TGTGCCAGCAGTTTATCCCCAGGAAAGCAGACC.

As regards this clone: The CDR3 extends 3 residues past the end of the read, so its final part is completed from the germline J gene. This chain uses TRBV7-9 with TRBJ1-3; a weak D match, TRBD1 (6 bases). CDR1 is SEHNR and CDR2 is FQNEAQ in the germline V gene (reference sequence). The germline V and J ends were trimmed by 4 bases and 1 base, with 8 bases remaining between them. The length of the CDR3 is 14 residues. The part of the CDR3 DNA that was read is TGTGCCAGCAGCTCGGGACAATCTGGAAACACC. It codes for CASSSGQSGNT. The whole CDR3 region reads CASSSGQSGNTIYF.

About this clone itself: The read terminates 3 residues ahead of where the CDR3 ends, so the germline J gene completes it. The chain has TRBV19 and TRBJ2-7; the D gene is possibly TRBD1 (6 bases). CDR3 length: 17 amino acids. The V and J ends lost 3 bases and 0 bases respectively, with 18 bases between them. Germline CDR1 and CDR2: LNHDA and SQIVND (reference sequence). The covered CDR3 bases are TGTGCCAGTAGTATCCTAAGCCCTGACAGGACCTCCTACGAG. It encodes CASSILSPDRTSYE. The full CDR3 is CASSILSPDRTSYEQYF.

A remark on this clone: The read is 3 residues too short to cover the CDR3 end, so that end is filled in from the germline J gene. This sequence joins TRBV5-4 and TRBJ1-1, with D possibly being TRBD1 (6 bases). Germline lookup yields CDR1 SGHNT and CDR2 YYREEE (reference sequence). The CDR3 has 15 residues. Trimming took 2 bases from V and 3 from J, leaving 14 bases between them. Partial CDR3 DNA: TGTGCCAGCAGCTTAGGGACAACCTGGGACACTGAA. Translated, it gives CASSLGTTWDTE. The whole CDR3 reads CASSLGTTWDTEAFF.